What follows are 12 T cell receptor beta chains derived from one specimen sequenced in a study of early T cells in non-severe SARS-CoV-2 infection. Each CDR3 protein gets one entry after TCRdb re-called the 5' RACE reads with MiXCR. The sample yields fewer than 90,000 distinct CDR3 sequences, 14% to 15% seen once. The sample was whole blood. The source of these receptors is an adult who was a healthcare worker with PCR-confirmed SARS-CoV-2 infection or an uninfected control (not recorded which).

This clonotype was found a few times. V gene TRBV6-2 or TRBV6-3 combines with J gene TRBJ2-7; D perhaps matches TRBD2 (7 bases). Germline V gene sequence: CDR1 MNHEY, CDR2 SVGEGT. The CDR3 sequence is 13 residues long. V was cut by 5 bases and J by 2 bases, with 10 bases left in between. The CDR3 DNA sequence: TGTGCCAGCAGTCCCGGGGGGCCCTACGAGCAGTACTTC. This gives the protein CASSPGGPYEQYF.

This clonotype was counted at least ten times. The chain couples TRBV6-1 to TRBJ1-1; D is unresolved. This CDR3 comprises 13 residues. Germline values: CDR1 MNHNS, CDR2 SASEGT. V lost 0 bases and J lost 3, with 5 bases in between. CDR3 in DNA: TGTGCCAGCAGTGAAGCTTGGGACACTGAAGCTTTCTTT. Its protein product is CASSEAWDTEAFF.

The V call is TRBV9, the J call TRBJ2-7, with D perhaps TRBD2 (7 bases). Trimming left V 4 bases short and J 2 bases short, with 16 bases between. Germline loops: CDR1 SGDLS, CDR2 YYNGEE. This CDR3 spans 15 amino acids. CDR3 in amino acids: CASSQRGGTAYEQYF. Written as DNA, the CDR3 is TGTGCCAGCAGCCAAAGGGGGGGCACCGCCTACGAGCAGTACTTC.

This clonotype was observed a few times. The DNA of the CDR3 is TGTGCCAGCAGTTACTCTGGGCCTAGGAGTGAAGCTTTCTTT. As protein: CASSYSGPRSEAFF. V is TRBV6-5 and J is TRBJ1-1; no clear D gene. V lost 0 bases and J lost 7, with 12 bases in between. The CDR3 is 14 amino acids. CDR1 and CDR2 from the germline V gene are MNHEY and SVGAGI.

This clonotype showed up just a few times. This chain connects TRBV6-2 or TRBV6-3 to TRBJ2-3, with a possible D match to TRBD2 (6 bases). The germline V and J ends were trimmed by 7 bases and 0 bases, with 14 bases remaining between them. The CDR3 consists of 15 residues. Germline-derived CDR1 and CDR2 are MNHEY and SVGEGT. CDR3 loop: CASKAGTASTDTQYF. The CDR3 DNA sequence: TGTGCCAGCAAAGCCGGGACTGCCAGCACAGATACGCAGTATTTT.

This chain uses TRBV10-3 with TRBJ1-5; TRBD1 is a possible D gene (6 bases). This CDR3 has 14 residues. V lost 10 bases, J lost 2 bases, and 15 bases lay in between. Germline CDR1 ENHRY, CDR2 SYGVKD. CDR3 loop: CATDGGNGNQPQHF. The DNA of the CDR3 is TGTGCCACCGACGGGGGCAATGGCAATCAGCCCCAGCATTTT.

This clonotype was seen more than once but under ten times. J is TRBJ2-1 and V is TRBV27, with 7 bases that match TRBD1. The J segment lost 14 bases and the V segment lost 1 base, leaving 5 bases of the junction unmatched. The CDR3 covers 12 residues. The germline V gene has CDR1 MNHEY and CDR2 SMNVEV (reference sequence). The CDR3 loop is CASSLLTGEKFF. CDR3 coding DNA: TGTGCCAGCAGTTTATTAACAGGGGAAAAGTTCTTC.

The chain combines TRBV6-5 with TRBJ2-7; no firm D call. The V gene's germline CDR1 is MNHEY and CDR2 SVGAGI. Trimming pared 0 bases from V and 0 bases from J, leaving 9 bases between. The CDR3 is 15 residues long. The CDR3 sequence: CASSYSINPSYEQYF. CDR3 coding DNA: TGTGCCAGCAGTTACTCGATCAACCCCTCCTACGAGCAGTACTTC.

Only a few counts were recorded for this clonotype. The chain carries TRBV12-5 and TRBJ2-4; TRBD1 is a possible D gene (5 bases). V dropped 0 bases and J dropped 3 bases, with 6 bases sitting between them. CDR1 is LGHNT, CDR2 FRNRAP, per germline. The CDR3 consists of 14 residues. CDR3 in amino acids: CASGLVDSKNIQYF. DNA for the CDR3: TGTGCTAGTGGTTTGGTAGACAGCAAAAACATTCAGTACTTC.

This clonotype was counted a few times. J is TRBJ1-3 and V is TRBV7-6; D call uncertain. V was shortened by 6 bases and J by 0 bases, with 9 bases between the two germline ends. Looked up from germline, CDR1 is SGHVS and CDR2 is FNYEAQ. CDR3 size: 14 residues. The CDR3 region is CASRDGSSGNTIYF. Written as DNA, the CDR3 is TGTGCCAGCAGGGATGGAAGCTCTGGAAACACCATATATTTT.

The CDR3 is CASSFKGVSSTDTQYF. Written as DNA, the CDR3 is TGTGCCAGCAGCTTCAAGGGGGTTTCTAGCACAGATACGCAGTATTTT. The chain employs TRBV11-2 and TRBJ2-3; D is possibly TRBD1 (6 bases). The germline gives CDR1 SGHAT, CDR2 FQNNGV. V was shortened by 3 bases and J by 0 bases, with 13 bases between the two germline ends. This CDR3 comprises 16 residues.

The rearrangement links TRBV28 to TRBJ2-2; D call uncertain. The CDR3 extends over 13 amino acids. CDR1 MDHEN and CDR2 SYDVKM come from the germline V gene. CDR3 region: CASQYPNTGELFF. The DNA for the CDR3 is TGTGCTTCTCAGTACCCGAACACCGGGGAGCTGTTTTTT. The whole variable domain, remainder taken from reference TRBV28 and TRBJ2-2, is DVKVTQSSRYLVKRTGEKVFLECVQDMDHENMFWYRQDPGLGLRLIYFSYDVKMKEKGDIPEGYSVSREKKERFSLILESASTNQTSMYLCASQYPNTGELFFGEGSRLTVL.